The 18 T cell receptor beta chains in this list originate from one sample, sequenced in a study of blood T cells in healthy people across ages. A second about 7 to 11 cycle PCR used barcoded and J-beta primers. TCRdb re-called the 5' RACE reads through MiXCR, storing one row per CDR3 protein. The sample lists some 760,000 distinct CDR3 sequences, around 25% occurring once. These data are also associated with another study on T cells of mothers and their children.

Sequenced material: blood. These receptors were obtained from a boy under 18 in good health.

This sequence joins TRBV12-3 or TRBV12-4 and TRBJ2-2; D may be TRBD1 (6 bases). With 6 bases removed from V and 4 bases from J, the gap between germline ends came to 12 bases. The CDR3 runs to 14 residues. As DNA, the CDR3 is TGTGCCAGCAGCCTTACAGGGCCCACCGGGGAGCTGTTTTTT. Translating it yields CASSLTGPTGELFF.

The rearrangement links TRBV5-1 to TRBJ2-5; 8 positions match TRBD2. CDR1 is SGHRS and CDR2 is YFSETQ in the germline V gene. Trimming cost V 8 bases and J 1 base; bases outside gene matches: 7. This CDR3 comprises 14 residues. The CDR3, as DNA: TGCGCCAGTAGCGGGACGAGCCCCCAAGAGACCCAGTACTTC. Encoded protein: CASSGTSPQETQYF.

J is TRBJ2-7 and V is TRBV27, with 10 bases identical to TRBD1. V was pared by 4 bases and J by 5 bases, with 2 bases of the junction left unmatched. The CDR3 runs 13 residues. The V gene's germline CDR1 is MNHEY and CDR2 SMNVEV (reference sequence). CDR3 in DNA: TGTGCCAGCAGTTGGGACAGGGGCCACGAGCAGTACTTC. It yields the protein CASSWDRGHEQYF.

This chain joins TRBV29-1 and TRBJ2-4; TRBD2 matches 11 bases. The CDR3 contains 17 residues. Unmatched junction bases numbered 14, after V lost 7 bases and J lost 3 bases. Looked up from germline, CDR1 is SQVTM and CDR2 is ANQGSEA. CDR3 sequence reads: CSARGLLAGVGKNIQYF. CDR3 nucleotide sequence: TGCAGCGCTAGGGGCCTACTAGCGGGAGTCGGCAAAAACATTCAGTACTTC. The full variable domain, in which reference TRBV29-1 and TRBJ2-4 provide the parts outside the CDR3, is SAVISQKPSRDICQRGTSLTIQCQVDSQVTMMFWYRQQPGQSLTLIATANQGSEATYESGFVIDKFPISRPNLTFSTLTVSNMSPEDSSIYLCSARGLLAGVGKNIQYFGAGTRLSVL.

The chain combines TRBV2 with TRBJ2-7; D assignment may be TRBD1 or TRBD2 (5 bases each). V was trimmed by 6 bases and J by 9 bases, leaving 21 bases between them. This CDR3 has 14 amino acids. The germline V gene encodes CDR1 SNHLY and CDR2 FYNNEI. The CDR3 nucleotides are TGTGCCAGCAGCGTAAGCCGGGACCCGCGCGCGCAGTACTTC. It encodes CASSVSRDPRAQYF. The whole variable domain, remainder taken from reference TRBV2 and TRBJ2-7, is EPEVTQTPSHQVTQMGQEVILRCVPISNHLYFYWYRQILGQKVEFLVSFYNNEISEKSEIFDDQFSVERPDGSNFTLKIRSTKLEDSAMYFCASSVSRDPRAQYFGPGTRLTVT.

The chain uses TRBV7-3 and TRBJ2-5, with D perhaps matching TRBD2 (6 bases). Judging by the DNA end, TRBJ2-7 fits better; the J call may be wrong. Germline V gives CDR1 SGHTA, CDR2 FQGTGA. The CDR3 runs 15 residues. CDR3 residues: CASSTRDCSPYEQYF. The CDR3 nucleotides read TGTGCCAGCAGCACCCGGGACTGCAGTCCCTACGAGCAGTACTTC.

V and J are TRBV10-3 and TRBJ2-7; D is tentatively TRBD1 or TRBD2 (5 bases each). Trimming took off 3 bases at V and 3 bases at J, with 15 bases between the two ends. CDR1 and CDR2 from the germline V gene are ENHRY and SYGVKD. The CDR3 runs to 15 residues. The chain's CDR3 is CAISEVGVAGYEQYF. The DNA of the CDR3 is TGTGCCATCAGTGAAGTGGGGGTGGCCGGCTACGAGCAGTACTTC.

The V and J genes are TRBV9 and TRBJ2-1, with 8 bases lining up with TRBD2. With V trimmed by 2 bases and J by 3 bases, 1 base remained unmatched. This CDR3 comprises 14 residues. Germline values: CDR1 SGDLS, CDR2 YYNGEE. Here the CDR3 reads CASSVTSGYNEQFF. CDR3 sequence (DNA): TGTGCCAGCAGCGTCACTAGCGGCTACAATGAGCAGTTCTTC.

This clonotype was observed a few times. A junction boundary mismatches the germline segment, possibly from a read error. The rearrangement uses TRBV7-2 and TRBJ2-1; 9 nucleotides line up with TRBD2. The CDR3 length is 16 residues. CDR1 SGHTA and CDR2 FQGNSA come from the germline V gene. CDR3 sequence: CASSLASGALYNEQFF. The CDR3 bases are TGTGCCAGCAGCCTAGCTAGCGGGGCGTTGTACAATGAGCAGTTCTTC. Full variable domain (rest looked up from reference TRBV7-2 and TRBJ2-1): GAGVSQSPSNKVTEKGKDVELRCDPISGHTALYWYRQSLGQGLEFLIYFQGNSAPDKSGLPSDRFSAERTGGSVSTLTIQRTQQEDSAVYLCASSLASGALYNEQFFGPGTRLTVL.

V gene TRBV11-2 combines with J gene TRBJ2-5; 16 positions match TRBD2. CDR3 size: 20 residues. Germline-derived CDR1 and CDR2 are SGHAT and FQNNGV. J was trimmed by 2 bases and V by 5 bases; bases with no gene match: 14. In DNA, the CDR3 is TGTGCCAGCAGCCTCCCTCAGGGGACTAGCGGGAGGGTCCCACAAGAGACCCAGTACTTC. Its translation is CASSLPQGTSGRVPQETQYF.

This chain connects TRBV5-1 to TRBJ2-5, with D possibly called TRBD1 or TRBD2 (5 bases each). This CDR3 region has 15 residues. Trimming cost V 0 bases and J 5 bases, with 14 bases left between them. CDR1 and CDR2 (germline): SGHRS, YFSETQ. The CDR3 sequence: CASSLAPSGAETQYF. DNA for the CDR3: TGCGCCAGCAGCTTGGCCCCGTCCGGGGCGGAGACCCAGTACTTC.

This clonotype showed up just a few times. This chain links TRBV15 with TRBJ2-2; TRBD1 or TRBD2 may be the D gene (5 bases each). The CDR3 runs to 16 residues. Trimming cost V 0 bases and J 6 bases, with 14 bases left between them. Germline V gene sequence: CDR1 LNHNV, CDR2 YYDKDF (reference sequence). CDR3 residues: CATSRDGGYGSGELFF. The CDR3 DNA reads TGTGCCACCAGCAGAGATGGGGGTTATGGGTCCGGGGAGCTGTTTTTT. The full variable domain, with the rest looked up from reference TRBV15 and TRBJ2-2, is DAMVIQNPRYQVTQFGKPVTLSCSQTLNHNVMYWYQQKSSQAPKLLFHYYDKDFNNEADTPDNFQSRRPNTSFCFLDIRSPGLGDTAMYLCATSRDGGYGSGELFFGEGSRLTVL.

In regard to this clonotype: A read error may produce the germline difference seen at one junction end. The genes are TRBV7-7 and TRBJ2-2, with TRBD2 as a possible D gene (6 bases). This CDR3 has 18 amino acids. The germline V gene encodes CDR1 SSHAT and CDR2 FNYEAQ (reference sequence). The CDR3 sequence: CASTTLGGGVRGTGELFF. CDR3 nucleotides: TGTGCTAGCACCACACTTGGAGGAGGGGTCCGGGGGACCGGGGAGCTGTTTTTT. Complete variable domain (other parts from reference TRBV7-7 and TRBJ2-2): GAGVSQSPRYKVTKRGQDVTLRCDPISSHATLYWYQQALGQGPEFLTYFNYEAQPDKSGLPSDRFSAERPEGSISTLTIQRTEQRDSAMYRCASTTLGGGVRGTGELFFGEGSRLTVL.

This sequence joins TRBV2 and TRBJ2-3, with D perhaps given as TRBD1 or TRBD2 (6 bases each). Germline V gene lookup returns CDR1 SNHLY and CDR2 FYNNEI. CDR3 length equals 13 residues. V dropped 7 bases and J dropped 4 bases, with 12 bases sitting between them. CDR3 amino acids: CASMWGAPDTQYF. The CDR3 bases are TGTGCCAGCATGTGGGGGGCCCCAGATACGCAGTATTTT.

This clonotype was counted between two and nine times. This chain connects TRBV24-1 to TRBJ1-2; 10 bases match TRBD1. This CDR3 spans 19 amino acids. CDR1 and CDR2 from the germline V gene are KGHDR and SFDVKD. V gave up 9 bases and J gave up 0 bases; unmatched junction bases: 18. As DNA, the CDR3 is TGTGCCACCCGCGGGACCCGGGACAGGGGAGAAGAGGCTAACTATGGCTACACCTTC. Encoded protein: CATRGTRDRGEEANYGYTF.

This chain uses TRBV5-6 with TRBJ2-7; either TRBD1 or TRBD2 may fit D (5 bases each). CDR1 is SGHDT and CDR2 is YYEEEE in the germline V gene. This CDR3 is built from 13 residues. V shed 0 bases and J shed 7 bases, with 11 bases lying between them. The CDR3 is CASSLGDPQEQYF. The CDR3 bases are TGTGCCAGCAGCTTGGGGGACCCCCAGGAGCAGTACTTC.

This clonotype came up a few times. The rearrangement uses TRBV11-1 and TRBJ2-1; the D gene is possibly TRBD2 (5 bases). The CDR3 sequence is 16 residues long. CDR1 SGHAT and CDR2 FQDESV come from the germline V gene (reference sequence). V lost 3 bases to trimming and J lost 5 bases, with 17 bases between them. CDR3 sequence (DNA): TGTGCCAGCAGCTTGGACGGGGTAGTCGACAACAATGAGCAGTTCTTC. Translating it yields CASSLDGVVDNNEQFF.

V usage is TRBV13 and J usage is TRBJ2-7; perhaps TRBD1 as D (5 bases). V was cut by 5 bases and J by 7 bases, with 12 bases left in between. This CDR3 has 12 residues. Looked up from germline, CDR1 is PRHDT and CDR2 is FYEKMQ (reference sequence). The CDR3 sequence is CASSLRVGEQYF. For the CDR3, the DNA is TGTGCCAGCAGCCTCAGGGTTGGGGAGCAGTACTTC.